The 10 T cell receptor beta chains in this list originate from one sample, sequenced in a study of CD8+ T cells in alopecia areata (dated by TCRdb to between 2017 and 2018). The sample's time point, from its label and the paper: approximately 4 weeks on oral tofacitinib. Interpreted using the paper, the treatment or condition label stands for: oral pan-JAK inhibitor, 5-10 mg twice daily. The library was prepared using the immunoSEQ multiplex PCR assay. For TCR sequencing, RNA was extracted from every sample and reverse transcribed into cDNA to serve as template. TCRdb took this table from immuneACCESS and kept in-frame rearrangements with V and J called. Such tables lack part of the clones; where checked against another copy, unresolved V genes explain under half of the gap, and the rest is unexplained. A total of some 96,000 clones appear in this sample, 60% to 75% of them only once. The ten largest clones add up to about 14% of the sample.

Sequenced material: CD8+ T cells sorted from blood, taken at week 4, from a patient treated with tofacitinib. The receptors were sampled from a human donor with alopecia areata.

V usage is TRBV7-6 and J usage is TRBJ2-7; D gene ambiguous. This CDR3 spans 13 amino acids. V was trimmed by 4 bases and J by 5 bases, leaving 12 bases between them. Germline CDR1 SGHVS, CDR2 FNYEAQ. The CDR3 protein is CASSSWMNHEQYF. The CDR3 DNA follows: TGTGCCAGCAGCTCCTGGATGAACCACGAGCAGTACTTC. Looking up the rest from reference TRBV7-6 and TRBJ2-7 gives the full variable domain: GAGVSQSPRYKVTKRGQDVALRCDPISGHVSLYWYRQALGQGPEFLTYFNYEAQQDKSGLPNDRFSAERPEGSISTLTIQRTEQRDSAMYRCASSSWMNHEQYFGPGTRLTVT.

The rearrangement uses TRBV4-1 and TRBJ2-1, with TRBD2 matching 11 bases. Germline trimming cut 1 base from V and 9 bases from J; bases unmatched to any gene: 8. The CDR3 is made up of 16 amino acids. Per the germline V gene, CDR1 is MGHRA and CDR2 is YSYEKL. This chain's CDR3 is CASSQVVTSGGSEQFF. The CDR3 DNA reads TGCGCCAGCAGCCAAGTTGTAACTAGCGGGGGTAGTGAGCAGTTCTTC.

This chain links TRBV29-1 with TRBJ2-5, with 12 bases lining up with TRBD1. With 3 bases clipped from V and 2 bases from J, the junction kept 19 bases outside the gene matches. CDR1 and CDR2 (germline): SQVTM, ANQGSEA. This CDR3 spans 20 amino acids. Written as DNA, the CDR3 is TGCAGCGTTGATATTGCCCACCCGGGACAGGGGGCGAGATATCAAGAGACCCAGTACTTC. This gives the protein CSVDIAHPGQGARYQETQYF.

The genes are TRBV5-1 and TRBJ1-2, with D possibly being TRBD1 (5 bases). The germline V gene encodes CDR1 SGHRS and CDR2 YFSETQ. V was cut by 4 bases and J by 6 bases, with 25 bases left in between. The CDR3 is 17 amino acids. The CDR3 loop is CASSERDDLGPVHGYTF. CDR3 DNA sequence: TGCGCCAGCAGCGAACGAGATGACCTGGGACCAGTCCATGGCTACACCTTC. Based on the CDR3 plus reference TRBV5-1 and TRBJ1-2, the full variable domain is KAGVTQTPRYLIKTRGQQVTLSCSPISGHRSVSWYQQTPGQGLQFLFEYFSETQRNKGNFPGRFSGRQFSNSRSEMNVSTLELGDSALYLCASSERDDLGPVHGYTFGSGTRLTVV.

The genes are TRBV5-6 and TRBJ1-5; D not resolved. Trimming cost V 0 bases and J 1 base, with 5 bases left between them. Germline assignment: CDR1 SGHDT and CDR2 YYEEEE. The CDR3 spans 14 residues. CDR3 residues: CASSLGGSNQPQHF. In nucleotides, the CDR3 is TGTGCCAGCAGCTTGGGAGGGAGCAATCAGCCCCAGCATTTT.

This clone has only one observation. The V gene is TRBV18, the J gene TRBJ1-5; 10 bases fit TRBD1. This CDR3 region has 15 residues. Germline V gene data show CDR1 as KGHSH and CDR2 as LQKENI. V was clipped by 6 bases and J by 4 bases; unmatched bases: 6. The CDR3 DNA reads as TGTGCCAGCTCGCCGTGGGACAGGGGAAATCAGCCCCAGCATTTT. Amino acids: CASSPWDRGNQPQHF.

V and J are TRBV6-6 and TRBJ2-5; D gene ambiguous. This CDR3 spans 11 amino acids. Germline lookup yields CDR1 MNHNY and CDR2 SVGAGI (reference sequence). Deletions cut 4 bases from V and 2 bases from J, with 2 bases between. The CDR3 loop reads CASSSQETQYF. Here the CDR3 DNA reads TGTGCCAGCAGTTCACAAGAGACCCAGTACTTC.

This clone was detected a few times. The CDR3 DNA reads TGTGCCAGTAGCCACAGGGGGGAAGCTGAAGCTTTCTTT. Translation gives CASSHRGEAEAFF. This chain links TRBV19 with TRBJ1-1; TRBD1 aligns across 8 bases. This CDR3 is built from 13 residues. The ends lost 6 bases at V and 6 bases at J; junction bases unmatched: 6. Germline lookup yields CDR1 LNHDA and CDR2 SQIVND (reference sequence).

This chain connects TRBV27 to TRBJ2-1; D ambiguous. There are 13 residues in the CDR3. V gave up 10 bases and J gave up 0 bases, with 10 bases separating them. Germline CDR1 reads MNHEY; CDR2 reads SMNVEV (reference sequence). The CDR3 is CATAPSSYNEQFF. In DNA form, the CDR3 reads TGTGCCACCGCCCCTAGCTCCTACAATGAGCAGTTCTTC.

CDR3 bases: TGTGCCAGCACCCCCGGACTAGCGGGAGGAGAGACCCAGTACTTC. As protein: CASTPGLAGGETQYF. This chain connects TRBV28 to TRBJ2-5; 14 nucleotides line up with TRBD2. V was clipped by 7 bases and J by 4 bases; unmatched bases: 5. CDR1 and CDR2 from the germline V gene are MDHEN and SYDVKM. The CDR3 runs to 15 residues. The full variable domain, in which reference TRBV28 and TRBJ2-5 provide the parts outside the CDR3, is DVKVTQSSRYLVKRTGEKVFLECVQDMDHENMFWYRQDPGLGLRLIYFSYDVKMKEKGDIPEGYSVSREKKERFSLILESASTNQTSMYLCASTPGLAGGETQYFGPGTRLLVL.